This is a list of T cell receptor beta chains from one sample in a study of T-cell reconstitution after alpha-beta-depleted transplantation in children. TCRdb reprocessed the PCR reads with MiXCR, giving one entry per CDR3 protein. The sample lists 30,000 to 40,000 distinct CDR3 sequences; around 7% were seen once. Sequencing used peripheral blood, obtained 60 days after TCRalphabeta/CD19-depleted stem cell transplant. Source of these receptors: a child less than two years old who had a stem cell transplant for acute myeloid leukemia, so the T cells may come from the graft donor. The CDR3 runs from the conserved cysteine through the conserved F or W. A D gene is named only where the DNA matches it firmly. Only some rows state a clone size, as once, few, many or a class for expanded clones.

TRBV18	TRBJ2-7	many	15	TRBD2	CASSPSSGENYEQYF	TGTGCCAGCTCACCCTCTAGCGGGGAGAACTACGAGCAGTACTTC
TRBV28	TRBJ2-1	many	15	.	CASSLHDPVQNEQFF	TGTGCCAGCAGCCTACACGACCCAGTTCAAAATGAGCAGTTCTTC
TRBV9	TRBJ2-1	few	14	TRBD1	CASSAATGGYEQFF	TGTGCCAGCAGCGCAGCGACAGGGGGCTATGAGCAGTTCTTC
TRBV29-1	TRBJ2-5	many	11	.	CSVAAQETQYF	TGCAGCGTTGCTGCTCAAGAGACCCAGTACTTC
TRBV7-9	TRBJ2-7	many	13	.	CASSTRGTYEQYF	TGTGCCAGCAGCACCCGGGGGACCTACGAGCAGTACTTC
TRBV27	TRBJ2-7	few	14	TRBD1	CASSTADRAEEQYF	TGTGCCAGCAGTACCGCGGACAGGGCCGAGGAGCAGTACTTC
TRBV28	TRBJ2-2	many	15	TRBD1	CASSLPGGGTGELFF	TGTGCCAGCAGTTTACCAGGGGGCGGCACCGGGGAGCTGTTTTTT
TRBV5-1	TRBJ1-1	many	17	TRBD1	CASSLNRRRQGNTEAFF	TGCGCCAGCAGCCTCAACCGGAGGAGACAGGGGAACACTGAAGCTTTCTTT
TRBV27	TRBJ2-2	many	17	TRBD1	CASSFPRDRRNTGELFF	TGTGCCAGCAGTTTCCCTCGGGACAGGAGGAACACCGGGGAGCTGTTTTTT
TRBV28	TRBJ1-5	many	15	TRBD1	CASRLSRGRNQPQHF	TGTGCCAGCAGGCTTAGCAGGGGGCGCAATCAGCCCCAGCATTTT
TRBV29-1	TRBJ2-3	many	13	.	CSVVRLSTDTQYF	TGCAGCGTTGTACGGCTTAGCACAGATACGCAGTATTTT
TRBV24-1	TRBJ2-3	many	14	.	CATSPAGIVDTQYF	TGTGCCACCAGTCCGGCAGGGATTGTAGATACGCAGTATTTT
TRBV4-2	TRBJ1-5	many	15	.	CASSQEGGGNQPQHF	TGTGCCAGCAGCCAAGAAGGAGGGGGCAATCAGCCCCAGCATTTT
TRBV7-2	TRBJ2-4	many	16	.	CASSWRAGLVKNIQYF	TGTGCCAGCAGCTGGCGCGCGGGGTTGGTCAAAAACATTCAGTACTTC
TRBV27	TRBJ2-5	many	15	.	CASSLWFGGEETQYF	TGTGCCAGCAGTTTATGGTTCGGGGGAGAAGAGACCCAGTACTTC
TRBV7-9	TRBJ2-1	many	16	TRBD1	CASSLRDRVLYNEQFF	TGTGCCAGCAGCTTACGTGACAGGGTTTTGTACAATGAGCAGTTCTTC
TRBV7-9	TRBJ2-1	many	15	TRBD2	CASNLKAGRYNEQFF	TGTGCCAGCAACCTTAAAGCGGGACGGTACAATGAGCAGTTCTTC
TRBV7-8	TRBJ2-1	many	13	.	CASSLGLPNEQFF	TGTGCCAGCAGCTTAGGCCTTCCCAATGAGCAGTTCTTC
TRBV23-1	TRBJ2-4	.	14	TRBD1	CASSQSGGRNIQYF	TGCGCCAGCAGTCAATCAGGGGGCCGGAACATTCAGTACTTC
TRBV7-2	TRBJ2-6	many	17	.	CASSLPHKVSGANVLTF	TGTGCCAGCAGCCTGCCTCATAAGGTTTCTGGGGCCAACGTCCTGACTTTC
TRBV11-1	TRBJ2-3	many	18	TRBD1	CASSLTGSGGPAGDTQYF	TGTGCCAGCAGCTTGACAGGGAGTGGCGGACCCGCGGGAGATACGCAGTATTTT